A single sample gave rise to the 30 T cell receptor beta chains below, sequenced in a study of regulatory T cells in long-lasting Graves disease. TCR beta libraries were built with iRepertoire HTBI primers and Arm-PCR of CDR3 regions. TCRdb re-called the multiplex PCR reads with MiXCR, one entry per CDR3 protein. The sample holds hundreds of thousands of distinct CDR3 sequences, roughly 21% seen once. Time point described: persistent/refractory GD, antithyroid drugs over 5 years with positive TRAb. Extracted RNA from PBMCs served as the source of the TCR library. This specimen consisted of peripheral blood mononuclear cells (PBMCs), obtained when the disease was refractory, from a patient treated with antithyroid drugs. The receptors come from a female donor with Graves disease.

In nucleotides, the CDR3 is TGCGCCAGCAGCGCAAACCTAGCGGGAGCCAACGGGGAGCTGTTTTTT. Encoded protein: CASSANLAGANGELFF. The chain joins TRBV5-1 to TRBJ2-2, with TRBD2 matching 10 bases. V trimming: 4 bases; J trimming: 7 bases; junction bases outside the gene matches: 10. Germline assignment: CDR1 SGHRS and CDR2 YFSETQ. The CDR3 runs 16 residues.

This clonotype occurred many times. The chain carries TRBV28 and TRBJ1-5, with D possibly being TRBD1 (5 bases). CDR3 length: 17 residues. The germline gives CDR1 MDHEN, CDR2 SYDVKM. Trimming took 5 bases from V and 2 from J, leaving 19 bases between them. CDR3: CASSLPGTRGGNQPQHF. In DNA form, the CDR3 reads TGTGCCAGCAGTCTCCCCGGGACCCGGGGGGGCAATCAGCCCCAGCATTTT.

On this clonotype itself: It may be a read error: a sequence one base away is much more abundant. A read error is likely, as this CDR3 ends without the conserved phenylalanine or tryptophan. The genes are TRBV20-1 and TRBJ2-7, with a tentative D call TRBD1 (6 bases). V lost 6 bases and J 3 bases, leaving 15 bases between the germline ends. The CDR3 is 13 amino acids. Germline CDR1 reads DFQATT; CDR2 reads SNEGSKA (reference sequence). The CDR3 nucleotides read TGCAGTGCCCTAGGGACACAGCGCTACGAGCAGTACCTC. It specifies CSALGTQRYEQYL.

This clonotype was found many times. The chain's CDR3 is CASPVTGQISNQPQHF. The DNA for the CDR3 is TGTGCCAGCCCGGTAACAGGGCAGATTAGCAATCAGCCCCAGCATTTT. The chain has TRBV25-1 and TRBJ1-5; TRBD1 might be the D (6 bases). CDR3 size: 16 residues. V dropped 8 bases and J dropped 0 bases, with 17 bases sitting between them. Germline CDR1 MGHDK, CDR2 SYGVNS.

This clonotype was detected a few times. This chain uses TRBV6-1 with TRBJ2-4; D ambiguous. CDR3 length equals 14 residues. V lost 7 bases, J lost 0 bases, and 10 bases lay in between. Germline V CDR1 and CDR2: MNHNS, SASEGT. The CDR3 region has the DNA TGTGCCAGCACCCAATTACTAGCCAAAAACATTCAGTACTTC. Its translation: CASTQLLAKNIQYF.

This clonotype was seen repeatedly, ten times or more. J is TRBJ2-7 and V is TRBV11-1, with D possibly being TRBD1 (5 bases). In germline, CDR1 is SGHAT, CDR2 FQDESV (reference sequence). The length of the CDR3 is 16 residues. V was shortened by 2 bases and J by 1 base, with 15 bases between the two germline ends. The CDR3: CASSLSFQGESYEQYF. CDR3 nucleotides: TGTGCCAGCAGCTTATCTTTCCAGGGTGAGTCCTACGAGCAGTACTTC.

This clonotype was recorded many times. The V gene is TRBV6-5, the J gene TRBJ2-5; D is perhaps TRBD2 (5 bases). CDR1 MNHEY and CDR2 SVGAGI come from the germline V gene. Trimming removed 0 bases from V and 1 base from J, with 21 bases in between. CDR3 length: 19 residues. CDR3 nucleotides: TGTGCCAGCAGTTACTCCAGATCGTCTAGCCCAGATGTCCAAGAGACCCAGTACTTC. Translating gives CASSYSRSSSPDVQETQYF.

As for this clonotype: This may arise from a read error, as a much more abundant clone is one base away. This rearrangement joins TRBV5-8 to TRBJ2-2, with 9 nucleotides matching TRBD1. Trimming removed 2 bases from V and 3 bases from J; junction bases left unmatched: 11. The germline gives CDR1 SGHTS, CDR2 YDEGEE. The length of the CDR3 is 18 residues. The CDR3 spells CASSLGFRTGDYTGELFF. CDR3 coding DNA: TGTGCCAGCAGCTTAGGCTTTAGGACAGGGGATTACACCGGGGAGCTGTTTTTT.

There are many counts of this clonotype. V and J are TRBV28 and TRBJ2-4; D tentatively reads TRBD1 or TRBD2 (5 bases each). The CDR3 is made up of 12 amino acids. Between the trimmed V and J ends, which lost 5 bases and 7 bases, there was a span of 9 bases. Germline V gene data show CDR1 as MDHEN and CDR2 as SYDVKM. Here the CDR3 reads CASSRDPNIQYF. The CDR3 DNA follows: TGTGCCAGCAGTCGGGACCCCAACATTCAGTACTTC.

This clonotype was seen at least ten times. The chain combines TRBV28 with TRBJ2-7, with D perhaps TRBD2 (5 bases). Germline-derived CDR1 and CDR2 are MDHEN and SYDVKM. The CDR3 contains 14 residues. Trimming removed 6 bases from V and 0 bases from J, with 12 bases in between. The chain's CDR3 is CASSRPLASYEQYF. Written as DNA, the CDR3 is TGTGCCAGCAGCCGACCCCTAGCCTCCTACGAGCAGTACTTC.

The DNA of the CDR3 is TGTGCCAGCAGTGGGACAAACATGAACACTGAAGCTTTCTTT. Translated: CASSGTNMNTEAFF. The genes are TRBV28 and TRBJ1-1; D might be TRBD1 (6 bases). The CDR3 extends over 14 amino acids. CDR1 is MDHEN and CDR2 is SYDVKM in the germline V gene. Trimming removed 5 bases from V and 0 bases from J, with 10 bases in between.

Ten or more counts support this clonotype. The chain employs TRBV2 and TRBJ1-1; TRBD1 is a possible D gene (5 bases). From germline, CDR1 is SNHLY and CDR2 FYNNEI. The CDR3 spans 12 residues. V was trimmed by 5 bases and J by 5 bases, leaving 9 bases between them. This CDR3 is CASSTQGTEAFF. For the CDR3, the DNA is TGTGCCAGCAGTACCCAGGGTACTGAAGCTTTCTTT. The full variable domain, in which reference TRBV2 and TRBJ1-1 provide the parts outside the CDR3, is EPEVTQTPSHQVTQMGQEVILRCVPISNHLYFYWYRQILGQKVEFLVSFYNNEISEKSEIFDDQFSVERPDGSNFTLKIRSTKLEDSAMYFCASSTQGTEAFFGQGTRLTVV.

This clonotype has just a few counts. The CDR3 is CASTLPGQVTDTQYF. DNA of the CDR3: TGTGCCAGCACCCTCCCGGGACAGGTCACAGATACGCAGTATTTT. The J gene is TRBJ2-3, the V gene TRBV28; 8 bases line up with TRBD1. The J segment lost 2 bases and the V segment lost 7 bases, leaving 8 bases of the junction unmatched. The CDR3 is 15 residues long. CDR1 and CDR2 (germline): MDHEN, SYDVKM.

The V call is TRBV6-9, the J call TRBJ2-3; 11 bases line up with TRBD2. V was clipped by 3 bases and J by 2 bases; unmatched bases: 10. The germline V gene has CDR1 MNHGY and CDR2 SVAAGI. This CDR3 comprises 18 residues. DNA of the CDR3: TGTGCCAGCAGTTACTTAGTCGGACTAGCGGGTTTCACAGATACGCAGTATTTT. Its protein is CASSYLVGLAGFTDTQYF.

This clonotype has more than one count but fewer than ten. V usage is TRBV6-1 and J usage is TRBJ2-3; D unclear. Trimming took 10 bases from V and 1 from J, leaving 18 bases between them. The CDR3 covers 15 residues. Germline CDR1 MNHNS, CDR2 SASEGT. CDR3 amino acids: CATSPGRKRTDTQYF. For the CDR3, the DNA is TGTGCCACCTCCCCCGGACGAAAACGCACAGATACGCAGTATTTT.

This clonotype was recorded at least ten times. The rearrangement uses TRBV10-3 and TRBJ1-4; D unclear. Germline V gene sequence: CDR1 ENHRY, CDR2 SYGVKD. V gave up 0 bases and J gave up 8 bases, with 10 bases separating them. There are 14 residues in the CDR3. This CDR3 is CAISESTGREKLFF. CDR3 nucleotides: TGTGCCATCAGTGAGTCGACTGGGAGAGAAAAACTGTTTTTT.

There are a few counts of this clonotype. CDR3: CASSQRTGGVETQYF. CDR3 in DNA: TGTGCCAGCAGCCAGCGGACAGGGGGCGTGGAGACCCAGTACTTC. The chain joins TRBV7-2 to TRBJ2-5, with 11 bases that match TRBD1. The CDR3 has 15 amino acids. Per the germline V gene, CDR1 is SGHTA and CDR2 is FQGNSA. V gave up 5 bases and J gave up 5 bases; unmatched junction bases: 7.

In its sample, this clonotype was seen once. This may stem from a read error, because a much larger clone lies one nucleotide away. The chain combines TRBV27 with TRBJ2-7, with TRBD2 as a possible D gene (5 bases). This CDR3 is 12 amino acids long. The germline CDR1 and CDR2 sequences are MNHEY and SMNVEV (reference sequence). V dropped 11 bases and J dropped 3 bases, with 14 bases sitting between them. The CDR3 spells CAGSSWDYEQYF. The CDR3 DNA follows: TGTGCCGGTTCTAGCTGGGACTACGAGCAGTACTTC.

This chain joins TRBV7-2 and TRBJ2-2, with D tentatively TRBD2 (6 bases). This CDR3 spans 15 amino acids. Trimming pared 8 bases from V and 6 bases from J, leaving 19 bases between. Germline CDR1 reads SGHTA; CDR2 reads FQGNSA. CDR3 sequence: CASGGLPRVAGELFF. DNA for the CDR3: TGTGCCAGCGGGGGACTCCCTCGGGTGGCCGGGGAGCTGTTTTTT.

This clonotype was seen only a few times. The J gene is TRBJ2-7, the V gene TRBV3-1; 7 positions agree with TRBD2. The germline V gene encodes CDR1 LGHDT and CDR2 YNNKEL (reference sequence). CDR3 length: 15 residues. Losses at the gene ends were 4 bases for V and 2 bases for J; bases not matched to a gene: 8. CDR3 bases: TGTGCCAGCAGCCCTAAACTAGCGAACCCCTACGAGCAGTACTTC. As protein: CASSPKLANPYEQYF.

The chain is built from TRBV2 and TRBJ1-4; 12 nucleotides line up with TRBD1. CDR3 size: 15 residues. Losses at the gene ends were 7 bases for V and 2 bases for J; bases not matched to a gene: 2. CDR1 is SNHLY, CDR2 FYNNEI, per germline. The CDR3 DNA is TGTGCCAGCATCGGGACAGGGGGCACTAATGAAAAACTGTTTTTT. Amino acid sequence: CASIGTGGTNEKLFF. Full variable domain (remainder filled in from reference TRBV2 and TRBJ1-4): EPEVTQTPSHQVTQMGQEVILRCVPISNHLYFYWYRQILGQKVEFLVSFYNNEISEKSEIFDDQFSVERPDGSNFTLKIRSTKLEDSAMYFCASIGTGGTNEKLFFGSGTQLSVL.

The V and J genes are TRBV19 and TRBJ1-5, with D unclear. V gave up 7 bases and J gave up 0 bases, with 13 bases separating them. There are 15 residues in the CDR3. Germline assignment: CDR1 LNHDA and CDR2 SQIVND (reference sequence). The CDR3 coding sequence is TGTGCCAGTACCCTCGGTGGGTTTAGCAATCAGCCCCAGCATTTT. This codes for CASTLGGFSNQPQHF.

This clonotype was counted once. A much larger clonotype is one base distant, so this may be a read error. V and J are TRBV7-2 and TRBJ2-2; D is ambiguous. CDR3 length equals 14 residues. Germline V gene data show CDR1 as SGHTA and CDR2 as FQGNSA. The V gene lost 1 base and the J gene lost 2 bases, with 5 bases spanning the gap. The CDR3 loop is CASSLEINTGELFF. Here the CDR3 DNA reads TGTGCCAGCAGCTTAGAGATTAACACCGGGGAGCTGTTTTTT.

This chain's CDR3 is CASSYGERGNTGELFF. For the CDR3, the DNA is TGTGCCAGCAGTTACGGCGAGCGGGGGAACACCGGGGAGCTGTTTTTT. V gene TRBV6-5 combines with J gene TRBJ2-2, with 7 bases that match TRBD2. CDR3 length equals 16 residues. J was trimmed by 1 base and V by 2 bases; bases with no gene match: 4. The germline CDR1 and CDR2 sequences are MNHEY and SVGAGI.

This clonotype was recorded at least ten times. V gene TRBV28 combines with J gene TRBJ1-6; unclear D gene. V dropped 8 bases and J dropped 7 bases, with 6 bases sitting between them. The germline V gene encodes CDR1 MDHEN and CDR2 SYDVKM. The CDR3 covers 11 residues. The CDR3 loop reads CASGGNSPLHF. The CDR3 DNA is TGTGCCAGCGGCGGGAATTCACCCCTCCACTTT.

This clonotype has at least ten counts. V is TRBV13 and J is TRBJ1-1; 7 bases agree with TRBD1. Germline V gene lookup returns CDR1 PRHDT and CDR2 FYEKMQ (reference sequence). The CDR3 extends over 16 amino acids. Germline trimming cut 6 bases from V and 0 bases from J; bases unmatched to any gene: 10. The CDR3 protein is CASSLGQQPMNTEAFF. The CDR3 bases are TGTGCCAGCAGTCTGGGACAGCAGCCCATGAACACTGAAGCTTTCTTT.

The rearrangement joins TRBV28 to TRBJ2-7, with D uncertain. The CDR3 is 11 amino acids. Germline V gene lookup returns CDR1 MDHEN and CDR2 SYDVKM. The V gene lost 6 bases and the J gene lost 6 bases, with 9 bases spanning the gap. Here the CDR3 DNA reads TGTGCCAGCAGCTTAGCCTCCGAGCAGTACTTC. Translated, it gives CASSLASEQYF. The variable domain in full, completed from reference TRBV28 and TRBJ2-7, reads DVKVTQSSRYLVKRTGEKVFLECVQDMDHENMFWYRQDPGLGLRLIYFSYDVKMKEKGDIPEGYSVSREKKERFSLILESASTNQTSMYLCASSLASEQYFGPGTRLTVT.

This clonotype was detected once. The DNA for the CDR3 is TGTGCCAGCAGTCAATGGGACGTAGGATTGAACACTGAAGCTTTCTTT. This codes for CASSQWDVGLNTEAFF. V and J are TRBV28 and TRBJ1-1; weak D call: TRBD1 (5 bases). Germline-derived CDR1 and CDR2 are MDHEN and SYDVKM. Trimming left V 5 bases short and J 0 bases short, with 16 bases between. The length of the CDR3 is 16 residues.

V usage is TRBV13 and J usage is TRBJ2-7; 10 positions agree with TRBD1. The CDR3 spans 20 residues. Germline loops: CDR1 PRHDT, CDR2 FYEKMQ (reference sequence). V was clipped by 6 bases and J by 7 bases; unmatched bases: 27. The CDR3 protein is CASSSIGQGETSRTHNEQYF. In DNA form, the CDR3 reads TGTGCCAGCAGTTCAATCGGACAGGGGGAGACTAGCCGAACACACAATGAGCAGTACTTC.

The chain employs TRBV4-1 and TRBJ1-1; D may be TRBD1 (5 bases). Trimming took 2 bases from V and 2 from J, leaving 15 bases between them. This CDR3 has 16 amino acids. Germline V lookup: CDR1 MGHRA, CDR2 YSYEKL. CDR3 in DNA: TGCGCCAGCAGCCAATACGACAGTAAGAGTAACACTGAAGCTTTCTTT. Protein: CASSQYDSKSNTEAFF.